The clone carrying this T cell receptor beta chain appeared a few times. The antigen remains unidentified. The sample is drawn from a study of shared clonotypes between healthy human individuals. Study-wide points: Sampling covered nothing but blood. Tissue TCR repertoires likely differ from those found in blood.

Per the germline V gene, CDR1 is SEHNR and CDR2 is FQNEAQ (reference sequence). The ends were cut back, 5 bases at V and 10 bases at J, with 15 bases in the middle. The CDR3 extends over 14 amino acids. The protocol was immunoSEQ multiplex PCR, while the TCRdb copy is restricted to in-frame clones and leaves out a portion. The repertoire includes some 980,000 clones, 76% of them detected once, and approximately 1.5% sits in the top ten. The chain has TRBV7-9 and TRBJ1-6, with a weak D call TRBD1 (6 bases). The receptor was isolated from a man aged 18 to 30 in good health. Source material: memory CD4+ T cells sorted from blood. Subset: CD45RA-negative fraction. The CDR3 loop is CASSDQGKVSPLHF. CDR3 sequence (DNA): TGTGCCAGCAGCGATCAGGGGAAGGTATCACCCCTCCACTTT.